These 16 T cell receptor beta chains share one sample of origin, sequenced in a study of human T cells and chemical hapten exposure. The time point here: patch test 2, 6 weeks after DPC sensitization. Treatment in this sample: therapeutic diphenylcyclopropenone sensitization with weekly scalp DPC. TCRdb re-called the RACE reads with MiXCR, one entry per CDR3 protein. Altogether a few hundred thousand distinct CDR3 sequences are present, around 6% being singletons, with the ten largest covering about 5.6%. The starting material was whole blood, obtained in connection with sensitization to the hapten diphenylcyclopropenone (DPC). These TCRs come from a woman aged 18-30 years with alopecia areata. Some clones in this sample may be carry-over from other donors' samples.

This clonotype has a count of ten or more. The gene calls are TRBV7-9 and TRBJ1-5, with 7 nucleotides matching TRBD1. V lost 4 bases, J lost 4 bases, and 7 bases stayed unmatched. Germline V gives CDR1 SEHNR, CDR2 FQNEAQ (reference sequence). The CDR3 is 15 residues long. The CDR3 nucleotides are TGTGCCAGCAGCTCGCAGGGGGTCGGAAATCAGCCCCAGCATTTT. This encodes CASSSQGVGNQPQHF.

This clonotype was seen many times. The CDR3 bases are TGTGCCTCTAGCGGGGGGGCAGATACGCAGTATTTT. Encoded protein: CASSGGADTQYF. V is TRBV6-5 and J is TRBJ2-3, with TRBD2 matching 12 bases. Germline V gives CDR1 MNHEY, CDR2 SVGAGI. With V trimmed by 11 bases and J by 4 bases, 1 base remained unmatched. This CDR3 spans 12 amino acids.

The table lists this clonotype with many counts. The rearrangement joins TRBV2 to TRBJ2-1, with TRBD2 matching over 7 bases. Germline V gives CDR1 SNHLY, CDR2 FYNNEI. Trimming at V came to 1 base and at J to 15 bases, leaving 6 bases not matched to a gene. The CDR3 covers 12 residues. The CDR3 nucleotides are TGTGCCAGCAGTGAAGGTGGACTAGTTTCGTTCTTC. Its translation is CASSEGGLVSFF.

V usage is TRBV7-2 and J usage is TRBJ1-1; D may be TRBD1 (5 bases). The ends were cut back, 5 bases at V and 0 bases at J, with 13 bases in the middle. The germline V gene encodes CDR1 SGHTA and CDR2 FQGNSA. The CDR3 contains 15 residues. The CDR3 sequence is CASSVTGLMNTEAFF. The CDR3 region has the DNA TGTGCCAGCAGCGTAACAGGTCTCATGAACACTGAAGCTTTCTTT.

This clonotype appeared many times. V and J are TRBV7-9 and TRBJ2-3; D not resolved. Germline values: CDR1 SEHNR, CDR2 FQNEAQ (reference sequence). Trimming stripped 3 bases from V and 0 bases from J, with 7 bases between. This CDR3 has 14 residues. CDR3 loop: CASSFPLSTDTQYF. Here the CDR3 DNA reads TGTGCCAGCAGCTTCCCATTGAGCACAGATACGCAGTATTTT.

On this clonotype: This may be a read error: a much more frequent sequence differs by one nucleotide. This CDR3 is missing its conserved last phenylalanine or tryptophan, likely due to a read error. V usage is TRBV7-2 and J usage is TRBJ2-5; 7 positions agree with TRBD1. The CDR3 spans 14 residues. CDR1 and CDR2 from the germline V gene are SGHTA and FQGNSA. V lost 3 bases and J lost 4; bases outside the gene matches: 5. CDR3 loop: CASSLDRSRETQYL. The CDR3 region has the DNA TGTGCCAGCAGCTTGGACAGGTCGCGAGAGACCCAGTACTTA.

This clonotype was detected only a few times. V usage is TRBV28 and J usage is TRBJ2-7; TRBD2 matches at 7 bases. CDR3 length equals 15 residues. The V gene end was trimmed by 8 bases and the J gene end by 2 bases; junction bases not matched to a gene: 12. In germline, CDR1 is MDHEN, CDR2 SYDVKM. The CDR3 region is CASARSPSGTYEQYF. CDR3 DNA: TGTGCCAGCGCTCGTAGTCCTAGCGGAACCTACGAGCAGTACTTC.

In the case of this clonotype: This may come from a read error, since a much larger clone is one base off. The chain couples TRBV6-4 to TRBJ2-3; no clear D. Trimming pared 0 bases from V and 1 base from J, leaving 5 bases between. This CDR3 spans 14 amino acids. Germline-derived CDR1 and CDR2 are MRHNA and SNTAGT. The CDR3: CASSDSDGTDTQYF. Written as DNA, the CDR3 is TGTGCCAGCAGTGACTCGGACGGCACAGATACGCAGTATTTT.

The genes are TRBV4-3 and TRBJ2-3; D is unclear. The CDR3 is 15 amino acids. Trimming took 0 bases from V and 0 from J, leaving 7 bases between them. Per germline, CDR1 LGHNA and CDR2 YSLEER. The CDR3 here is CASSQEGSSTDTQYF. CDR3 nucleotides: TGCGCCAGCAGCCAAGAGGGTTCCAGCACAGATACGCAGTATTTT.

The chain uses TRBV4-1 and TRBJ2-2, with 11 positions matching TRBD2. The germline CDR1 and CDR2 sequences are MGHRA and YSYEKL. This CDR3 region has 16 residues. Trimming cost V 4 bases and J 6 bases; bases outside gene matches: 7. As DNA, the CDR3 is TGCGCCAGCAGCCTGACTAGCGGGGCAGTATCCGGGGAGCTGTTTTTT. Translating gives CASSLTSGAVSGELFF.

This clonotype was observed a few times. CDR3 loop: CSARVPGLGADTQYF. CDR3 sequence (DNA): TGCAGTGCTAGAGTTCCCGGACTAGGGGCAGATACGCAGTATTTT. This chain joins TRBV20-1 and TRBJ2-3, with 7 bases fitting TRBD2. Trimming cost V 1 base and J 4 bases; bases outside gene matches: 8. In germline, CDR1 is DFQATT, CDR2 SNEGSKA (reference sequence). This CDR3 contains 15 residues.

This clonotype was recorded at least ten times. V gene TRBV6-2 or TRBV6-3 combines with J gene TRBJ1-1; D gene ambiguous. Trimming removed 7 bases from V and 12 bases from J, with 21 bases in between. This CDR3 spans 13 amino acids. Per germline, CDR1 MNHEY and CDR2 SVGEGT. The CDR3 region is CASIPAQRERTFF. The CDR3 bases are TGTGCCAGCATCCCCGCCCAGCGGGAGAGGACTTTCTTT.

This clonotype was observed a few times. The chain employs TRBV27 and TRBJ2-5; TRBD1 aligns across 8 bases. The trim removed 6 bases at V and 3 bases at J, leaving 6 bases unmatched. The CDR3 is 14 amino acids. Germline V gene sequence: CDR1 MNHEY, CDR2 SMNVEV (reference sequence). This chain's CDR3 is CASSSETGEETQYF. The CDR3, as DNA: TGTGCCAGCAGCTCTGAGACAGGGGAAGAGACCCAGTACTTC.

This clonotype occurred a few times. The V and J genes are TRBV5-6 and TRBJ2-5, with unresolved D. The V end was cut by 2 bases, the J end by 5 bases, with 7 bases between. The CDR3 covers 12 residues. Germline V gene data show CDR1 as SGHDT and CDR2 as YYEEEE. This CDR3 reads CASSFQEETQYF. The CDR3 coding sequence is TGTGCCAGCAGCTTCCAGGAGGAGACCCAGTACTTC.

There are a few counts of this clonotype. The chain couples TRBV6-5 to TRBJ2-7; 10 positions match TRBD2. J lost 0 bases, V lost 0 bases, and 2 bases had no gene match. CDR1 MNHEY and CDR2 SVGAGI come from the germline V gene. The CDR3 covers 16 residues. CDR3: CASSYSSGGASYEQYF. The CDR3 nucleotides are TGTGCCAGCAGTTACTCAAGCGGGGGGGCCTCCTACGAGCAGTACTTC.

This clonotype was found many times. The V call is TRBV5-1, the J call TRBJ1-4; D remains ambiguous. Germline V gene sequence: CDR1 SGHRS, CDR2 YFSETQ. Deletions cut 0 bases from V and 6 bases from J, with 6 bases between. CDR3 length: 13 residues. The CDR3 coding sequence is TGCGCCAGCAGCTTGGGCGGCGATGAAAAACTGTTTTTT. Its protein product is CASSLGGDEKLFF.